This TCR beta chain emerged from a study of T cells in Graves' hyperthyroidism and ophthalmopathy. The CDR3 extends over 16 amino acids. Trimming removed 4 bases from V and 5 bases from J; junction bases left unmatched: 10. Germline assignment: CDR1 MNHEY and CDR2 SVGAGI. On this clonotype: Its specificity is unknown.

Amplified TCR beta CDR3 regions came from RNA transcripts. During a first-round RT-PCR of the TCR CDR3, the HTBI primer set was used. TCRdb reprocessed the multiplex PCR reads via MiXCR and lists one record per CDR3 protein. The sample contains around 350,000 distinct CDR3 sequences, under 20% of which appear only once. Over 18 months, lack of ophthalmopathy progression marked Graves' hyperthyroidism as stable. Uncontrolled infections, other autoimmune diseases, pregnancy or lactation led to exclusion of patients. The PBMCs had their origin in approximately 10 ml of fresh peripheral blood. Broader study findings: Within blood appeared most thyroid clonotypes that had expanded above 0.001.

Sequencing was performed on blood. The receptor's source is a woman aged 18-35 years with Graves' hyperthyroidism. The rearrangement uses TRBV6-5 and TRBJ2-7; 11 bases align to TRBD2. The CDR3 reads CASSSTSGSPVHEQYF. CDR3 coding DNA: TGTGCCAGCAGTTCAACTAGCGGGAGTCCGGTCCACGAGCAGTACTTC.